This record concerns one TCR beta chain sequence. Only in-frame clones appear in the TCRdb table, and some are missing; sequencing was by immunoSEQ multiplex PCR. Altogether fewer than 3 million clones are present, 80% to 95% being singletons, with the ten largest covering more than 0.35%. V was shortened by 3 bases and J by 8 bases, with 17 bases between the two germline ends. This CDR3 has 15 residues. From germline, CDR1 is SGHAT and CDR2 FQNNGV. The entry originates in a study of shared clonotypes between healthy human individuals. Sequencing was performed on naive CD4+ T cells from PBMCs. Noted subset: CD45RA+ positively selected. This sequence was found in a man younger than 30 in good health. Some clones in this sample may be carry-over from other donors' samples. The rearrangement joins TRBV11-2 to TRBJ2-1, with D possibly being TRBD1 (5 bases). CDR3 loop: CASSFRGRGVDEQFF. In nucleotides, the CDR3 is TGTGCCAGCAGCTTTAGGGGTAGGGGTGTCGATGAGCAGTTCTTC.